The clone carrying this TCR beta chain counts as medium-sized (0.01 to 0.1%). No antigen is known for it. CDR1 SGHDT and CDR2 YYEEEE come from the germline V gene. This CDR3 contains 15 residues. V was pared by 4 bases and J by 0 bases, with 13 bases between. The entry originates in a study of neurological immune-mediated disorders. Regarding the study as a whole: Healthy controls had more TCR clonal expansion than multiple sclerosis, which showed the least, whereas HTLV-1-associated myelopathy showed the most.

Template-switch 5'RACE cDNA synthesis added a 10-nucleotide unique molecular identifier. TCRdb reanalysed the 5' RACE reads using MiXCR and keeps one entry per CDR3 protein. The sample carries more than 15,000 distinct CDR3 sequences, approximately 14% recorded once. The receptor was isolated from a man aged 55-75 years with HTLV-1-associated myelopathy (HAM/TSP). The sample was PBMCs. The chain carries TRBV5-6 and TRBJ1-1; D gene ambiguous. In DNA, the CDR3 is TGTGCCAGCAGCGGGAGACACGAAATGAACACTGAAGCTTTCTTT. Its translation is CASSGRHEMNTEAFF.